This TCR beta chain derives from a study of technical replicates of blood from a handful of donors. Sequencing was performed with immunoSEQ multiplex PCR; in TCRdb, only in-frame clones are kept and a portion is missing. Of 75,000 to 100,000 clones detected, 95% appear once; the ten largest clones hold 0.2% to 0.3%. V shed 2 bases, J shed 6 bases, and the junction held 4 bases outside the gene matches. This CDR3 is built from 13 residues. Germline V gene sequence: CDR1 SGDLS, CDR2 YYNGEE. V gene TRBV9 combines with J gene TRBJ1-1, with 7 bases matching TRBD1. The receptor was isolated from a human donor in good health. The sequencing input was T cells isolated from PBMCs. CDR3 coding DNA: TGTGCCAGCAGCGTCACAGGGGTTTCTGAAGCTTTCTTT. Its translation: CASSVTGVSEAFF.